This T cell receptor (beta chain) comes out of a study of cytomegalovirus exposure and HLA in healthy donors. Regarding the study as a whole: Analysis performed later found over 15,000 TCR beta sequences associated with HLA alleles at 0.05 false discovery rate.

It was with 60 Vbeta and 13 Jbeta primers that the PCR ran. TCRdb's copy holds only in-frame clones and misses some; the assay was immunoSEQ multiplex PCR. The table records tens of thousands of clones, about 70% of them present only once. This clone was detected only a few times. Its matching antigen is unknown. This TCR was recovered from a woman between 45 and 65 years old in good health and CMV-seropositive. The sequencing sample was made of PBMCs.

The CDR3 region is CASSQDVAGGADTQYF. The CDR3 DNA reads as TGCGCCAGCAGCCAAGATGTGGCGGGGGGAGCAGATACGCAGTATTTT. V gene TRBV4-3 combines with J gene TRBJ2-3, with 8 bases identical to TRBD2. Germline V gene data show CDR1 as LGHNA and CDR2 as YSLEER. After removal of 0 bases from V and 4 bases from J, the junction contained 6 bases not matched to a gene. This CDR3 contains 16 residues.